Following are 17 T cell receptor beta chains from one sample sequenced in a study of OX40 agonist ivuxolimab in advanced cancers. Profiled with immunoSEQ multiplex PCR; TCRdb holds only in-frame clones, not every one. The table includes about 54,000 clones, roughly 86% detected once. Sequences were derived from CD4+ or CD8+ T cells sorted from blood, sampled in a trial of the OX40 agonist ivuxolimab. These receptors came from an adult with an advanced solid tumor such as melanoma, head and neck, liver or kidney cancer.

The CDR3 nucleotides read TGCGCCAGCAGCCAAAACCGGGACAGCAGCACCTGGTTCTTC. Protein sequence: CASSQNRDSSTWFF. J is TRBJ2-1 and V is TRBV4-1, with TRBD1 matching 7 bases. The ends lost 2 bases at V and 15 bases at J; junction bases unmatched: 13. The CDR3 has 14 amino acids. The germline gives CDR1 MGHRA, CDR2 YSYEKL.

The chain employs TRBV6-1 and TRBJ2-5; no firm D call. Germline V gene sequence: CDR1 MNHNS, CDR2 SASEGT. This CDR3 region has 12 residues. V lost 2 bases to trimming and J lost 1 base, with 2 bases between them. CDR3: CASSESQETQYF. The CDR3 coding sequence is TGTGCCAGCAGTGAAAGCCAAGAGACCCAGTACTTC.

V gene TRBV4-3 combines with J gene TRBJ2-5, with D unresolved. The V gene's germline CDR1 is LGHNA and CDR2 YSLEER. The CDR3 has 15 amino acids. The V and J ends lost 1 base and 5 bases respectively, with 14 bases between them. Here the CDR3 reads CASSQVWFSMETQYF. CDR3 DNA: TGCGCCAGCAGCCAAGTGTGGTTCTCCATGGAGACCCAGTACTTC.

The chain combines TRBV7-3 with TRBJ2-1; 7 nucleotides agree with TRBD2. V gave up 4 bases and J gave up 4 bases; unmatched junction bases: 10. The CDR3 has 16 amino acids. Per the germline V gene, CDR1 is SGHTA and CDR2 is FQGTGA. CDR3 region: CASSSSGTKTYNEQFF. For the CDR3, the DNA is TGTGCCAGCAGCTCCTCCGGGACTAAGACGTACAATGAGCAGTTCTTC.

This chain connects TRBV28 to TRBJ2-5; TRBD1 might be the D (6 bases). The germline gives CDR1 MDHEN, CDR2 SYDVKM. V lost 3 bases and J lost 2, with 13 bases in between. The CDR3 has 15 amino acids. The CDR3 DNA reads TGTGCCAGCAGTTTCTCGGGACACCCTCAAGAGACCCAGTACTTC. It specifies CASSFSGHPQETQYF.

CDR3 bases: TGTGCCATCAGTAGTGGGGAGGGGGCTCGTCGGACCGGGGAGCTGTTTTTT. Amino acids: CAISSGEGARRTGELFF. The chain is built from TRBV10-3 and TRBJ2-2; either TRBD1 or TRBD2 may supply D (7 bases each). The CDR3 loop spans 17 amino acids. Germline-derived CDR1 and CDR2 are ENHRY and SYGVKD. V shed 5 bases and J shed 5 bases, with 21 bases lying between them.

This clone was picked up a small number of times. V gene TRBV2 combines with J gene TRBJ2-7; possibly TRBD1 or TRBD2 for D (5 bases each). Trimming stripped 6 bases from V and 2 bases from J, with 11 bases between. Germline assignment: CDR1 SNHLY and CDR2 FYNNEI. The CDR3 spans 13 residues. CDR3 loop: CASSGDGAYEQYF. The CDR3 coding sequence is TGTGCCAGCAGCGGGGACGGAGCCTACGAGCAGTACTTC.

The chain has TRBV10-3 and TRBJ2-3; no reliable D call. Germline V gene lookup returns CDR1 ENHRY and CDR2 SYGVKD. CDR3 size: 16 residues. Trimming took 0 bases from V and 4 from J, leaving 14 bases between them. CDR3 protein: CAISESGRSGADTQYF. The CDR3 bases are TGTGCCATCAGTGAGTCTGGGCGGAGTGGAGCAGATACGCAGTATTTT.

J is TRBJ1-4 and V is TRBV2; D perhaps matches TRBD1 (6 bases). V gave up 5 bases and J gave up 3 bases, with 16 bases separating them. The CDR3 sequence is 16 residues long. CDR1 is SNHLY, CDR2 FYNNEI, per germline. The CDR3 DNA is TGTGCCAGCAGTTCCCCAGGGGCGGTGGCTAATGAAAAACTGTTTTTT. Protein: CASSSPGAVANEKLFF.

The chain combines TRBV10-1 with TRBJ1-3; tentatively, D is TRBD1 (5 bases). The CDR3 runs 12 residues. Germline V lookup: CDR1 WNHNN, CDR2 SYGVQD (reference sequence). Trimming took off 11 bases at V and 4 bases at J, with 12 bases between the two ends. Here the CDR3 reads CAATWGGNTIYF. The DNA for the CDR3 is TGCGCCGCCACCTGGGGGGGAAACACCATATATTTT.

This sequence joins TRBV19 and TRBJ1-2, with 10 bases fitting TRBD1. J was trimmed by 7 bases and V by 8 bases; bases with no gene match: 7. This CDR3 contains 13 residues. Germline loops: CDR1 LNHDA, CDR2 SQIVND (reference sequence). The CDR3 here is CASGTGELSGYTF. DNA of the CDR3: TGTGCCAGTGGGACAGGGGAATTGAGTGGCTACACCTTC.

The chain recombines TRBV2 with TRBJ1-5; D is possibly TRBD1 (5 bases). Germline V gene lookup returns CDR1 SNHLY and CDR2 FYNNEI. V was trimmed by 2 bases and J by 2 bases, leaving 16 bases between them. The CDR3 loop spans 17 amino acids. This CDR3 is CASSEPEGIAGNQPQHF. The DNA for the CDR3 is TGTGCCAGCAGTGAACCGGAGGGGATAGCTGGCAATCAGCCCCAGCATTTT.

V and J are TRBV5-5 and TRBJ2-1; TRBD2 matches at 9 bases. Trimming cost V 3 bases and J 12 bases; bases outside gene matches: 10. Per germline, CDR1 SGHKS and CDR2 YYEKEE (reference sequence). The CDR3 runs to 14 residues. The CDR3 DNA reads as TGTGCCAGCAGCTCGCAAATTAGCGGGAGAGCGCAGTTCTTC. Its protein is CASSSQISGRAQFF.

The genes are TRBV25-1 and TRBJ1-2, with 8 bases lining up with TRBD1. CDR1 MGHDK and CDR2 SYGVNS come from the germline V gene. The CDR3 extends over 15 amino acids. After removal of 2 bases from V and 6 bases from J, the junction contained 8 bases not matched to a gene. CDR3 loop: CASSEPTGVIDGYTF. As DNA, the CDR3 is TGTGCCAGCAGTGAACCGACAGGGGTGATAGATGGCTACACCTTC.

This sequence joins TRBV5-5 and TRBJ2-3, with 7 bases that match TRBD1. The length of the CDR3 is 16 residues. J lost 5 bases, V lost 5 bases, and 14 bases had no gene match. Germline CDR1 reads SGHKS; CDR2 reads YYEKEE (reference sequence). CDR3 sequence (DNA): TGTGCCAGCAGTTTATACCGGGACAGAGGATTAGATACGCAGTATTTT. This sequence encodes CASSLYRDRGLDTQYF.

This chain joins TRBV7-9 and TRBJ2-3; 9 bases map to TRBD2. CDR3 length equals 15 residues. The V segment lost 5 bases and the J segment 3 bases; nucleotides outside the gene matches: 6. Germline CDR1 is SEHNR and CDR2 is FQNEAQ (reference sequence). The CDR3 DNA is TGTGCCAGCAGCATAGTGACTAGCGGTACAGATACGCAGTATTTT. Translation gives CASSIVTSGTDTQYF.

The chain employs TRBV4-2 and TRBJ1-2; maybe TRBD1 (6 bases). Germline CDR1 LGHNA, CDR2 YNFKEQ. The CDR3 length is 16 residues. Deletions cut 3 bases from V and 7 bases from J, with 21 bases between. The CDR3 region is CASSQGRGGDGRGYTF. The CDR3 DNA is TGTGCCAGCAGCCAGGGGAGGGGGGGCGATGGACGTGGCTACACCTTC.